The clone carrying this T cell receptor beta chain was recorded a few times. Its antigen remains unknown. The record originates from a study of cytomegalovirus exposure and HLA in healthy donors. PCR employed 60 Vbeta and 13 Jbeta primers. Clones were sequenced by immunoSEQ multiplex PCR, and TCRdb holds only the in-frame ones, with some missing. The sample records some 41,000 clones, almost 70% being singletons. Study observations and caveats: Donor immune exposure was known only as CMV serostatus. A few chains tied to CMV proved CMV antigen-specific in vitro.

Germline V gene sequence: CDR1 GTSNPN, CDR2 SVGIG (reference sequence). The length of the CDR3 is 12 residues. Sequenced input: PBMCs. The chain employs TRBV30 and TRBJ2-5; D remains ambiguous. Gene TRBJ2-7 matches the end of the DNA better, so the J call may be wrong. This sequence was found in a man aged 35 to 55 in good health and CMV-seronegative. The CDR3 spells CAWSGGAYEQYF. CDR3 nucleotides: TGTGCCTGGTCCGGCGGAGCCTACGAGCAGTACTTC.